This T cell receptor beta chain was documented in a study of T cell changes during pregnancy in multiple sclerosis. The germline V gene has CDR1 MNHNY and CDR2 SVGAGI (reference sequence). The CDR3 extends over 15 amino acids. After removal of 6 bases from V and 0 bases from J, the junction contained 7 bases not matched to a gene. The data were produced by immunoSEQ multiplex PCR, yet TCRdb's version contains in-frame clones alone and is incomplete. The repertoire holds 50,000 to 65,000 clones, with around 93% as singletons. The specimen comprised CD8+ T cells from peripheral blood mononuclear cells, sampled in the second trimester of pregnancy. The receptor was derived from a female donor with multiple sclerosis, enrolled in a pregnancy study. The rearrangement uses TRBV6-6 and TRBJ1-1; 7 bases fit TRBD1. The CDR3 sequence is CASSPRQGMNTEAFF. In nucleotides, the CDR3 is TGTGCCAGCAGCCCTCGACAGGGAATGAACACTGAAGCTTTCTTT.